One sample yielded the 3 T cell receptor beta chains listed below, sequenced in a study of T-cell memory formation after mild COVID-19. TCRdb re-derived calls from the 5' RACE reads in MiXCR, one entry per CDR3 protein. The sample gives some 64,000 distinct CDR3 sequences, approximately 9% of which show up once; approximately 1.1% is in the top ten. Material for sequencing was PBMCs or a T cell subset sorted from them (not recorded which). The receptor set was obtained from a man aged 18 to 29 who had mild COVID-19 (a few samples of this study predate the infection). Cell type and time point are not known.

This clonotype was picked up one time. The J gene is TRBJ1-1, the V gene TRBV21-1; TRBD1 is the table's D call and was not checked against the DNA. TRBV21-1 is a documented pseudogene. The CDR3 sequence is 9 residues long. CDR3 coding DNA: TGTGTGGGGGGAACTGAAGCTTTCTTT. As protein: CVGGTEAFF.

This clonotype was observed many times. The V call is TRBV16, the J call TRBJ2-7, with D unresolved. Germline CDR1 is KGHSY and CDR2 is FQNENV. This CDR3 has 15 residues. Trimming shortened V by 4 bases and J by 0 bases, and 13 bases separated the two germline ends. The CDR3 spells CASSPFRVSSYEQYF. The CDR3 coding sequence is TGTGCCAGCAGCCCCTTCCGGGTGAGCTCCTACGAGCAGTACTTC.

The chain joins TRBV7-2 to TRBJ2-1; perhaps TRBD1 as D (6 bases). The V end was cut by 8 bases, the J end by 8 bases, with 19 bases between. Germline CDR1 and CDR2: SGHTA and FQGNSA. The CDR3 is 14 amino acids. CDR3 sequence (DNA): TGTGCCAGCCGGCCAGGGGCATTATTCGATGAGCAGTTCTTC. Translation gives CASRPGALFDEQFF.